A single sample is the source of the 11 T cell receptor beta chains below, sequenced in a study of OX40 agonist ivuxolimab in advanced cancers. Sequencing was performed with immunoSEQ multiplex PCR; in TCRdb, only in-frame clones are kept and a portion is missing. This repertoire shows 45,000 to 50,000 clones, roughly 93% found once; its top ten account for under 20%. The sequencing used CD4+ or CD8+ T cells sorted from blood, collected in a trial of the OX40 agonist ivuxolimab. The receptors originated from an adult with an advanced solid tumor such as melanoma, head and neck, liver or kidney cancer.

The chain is built from TRBV20-1 and TRBJ2-7, with D unclear. This CDR3 region has 11 residues. The V and J ends lost 1 base and 4 bases respectively, with 5 bases between them. Germline assignment: CDR1 DFQATT and CDR2 SNEGSKA (reference sequence). The CDR3 region is CSARVSYEQYF. The DNA for the CDR3 is TGCAGTGCTAGAGTCTCGTACGAGCAGTACTTC.

J is TRBJ2-1 and V is TRBV11-2; unclear D gene. V dropped 0 bases and J dropped 1 base, with 7 bases sitting between them. The V gene's germline CDR1 is SGHAT and CDR2 FQNNGV. The CDR3 totals 15 residues. CDR3: CASSLDTLSYNEQFF. The CDR3 DNA follows: TGTGCCAGCAGCTTAGATACCCTATCCTACAATGAGCAGTTCTTC.

This chain uses TRBV7-9 with TRBJ2-7; D gene unclear. V gave up 2 bases and J gave up 3 bases, with 8 bases separating them. The CDR3 is 13 amino acids. Germline CDR1 and CDR2: SEHNR and FQNEAQ (reference sequence). CDR3 protein: CASSLPGSYEQYF. The CDR3 nucleotides read TGTGCCAGCAGCTTACCGGGTAGCTACGAGCAGTACTTC.

The chain is built from TRBV4-1 and TRBJ2-1; D ambiguous. Germline V CDR1 and CDR2: MGHRA, YSYEKL. With 4 bases removed from V and 6 bases from J, the gap between germline ends came to 22 bases. The CDR3 runs to 17 residues. The DNA of the CDR3 is TGCGCCAGCAGCCTTAGCCCAGTCACCGCCTTGGTCAATGAGCAGTTCTTC. Amino acids: CASSLSPVTALVNEQFF.

The rearrangement links TRBV7-6 to TRBJ2-2; unclear D gene. The CDR3 consists of 15 residues. Germline loops: CDR1 SGHVS, CDR2 FNYEAQ. V was trimmed by 1 base and J by 0 bases, leaving 6 bases between them. DNA for the CDR3: TGTGCCAGCAGCTTAGGTTACTCGAACACCGGGGAGCTGTTTTTT. Protein: CASSLGYSNTGELFF.

The count of this clone is one. J is TRBJ2-7 and V is TRBV2; 13 bases match TRBD2. The CDR3 runs to 14 residues. In germline, CDR1 is SNHLY, CDR2 FYNNEI. V was clipped by 8 bases and J by 1 base; unmatched bases: 2. The CDR3 bases are TGTGCCAGCCGGACTAGCGGGAGTTCCTACGAGCAGTACTTC. Residues: CASRTSGSSYEQYF.

The genes are TRBV11-1 and TRBJ2-1, with 8 bases matching TRBD2. V lost 6 bases to trimming and J lost 4 bases; unmatched junction nucleotides: 14. Germline V gene sequence: CDR1 SGHAT, CDR2 FQDESV (reference sequence). The CDR3 runs to 17 residues. CDR3 sequence reads: CASSYLAGLGRYNEQFF. The CDR3 nucleotides are TGTGCCAGCAGTTACTTAGCGGGATTGGGCCGATACAATGAGCAGTTCTTC.

The rearrangement links TRBV11-2 to TRBJ2-2; TRBD2 agrees at 8 bases. CDR1 is SGHAT and CDR2 is FQNNGV in the germline V gene. J lost 1 base, V lost 5 bases, and 3 bases had no gene match. CDR3 size: 15 residues. The CDR3 DNA reads as TGTGCCAGCAGCACTACTAGCGGGAACACCGGGGAGCTGTTTTTT. Translated: CASSTTSGNTGELFF.

This clone was recorded once. This sequence joins TRBV9 and TRBJ1-5; TRBD1 matches 7 bases. This CDR3 is 15 amino acids long. Germline V gene sequence: CDR1 SGDLS, CDR2 YYNGEE. V was clipped by 0 bases and J by 0 bases; unmatched bases: 0. The CDR3 here is CASSVGDSSNQPQHF. The DNA of the CDR3 is TGTGCCAGCAGCGTAGGGGACAGTAGCAATCAGCCCCAGCATTTT.

The chain combines TRBV23-1 with TRBJ2-7, with TRBD2 identical over 7 bases. TRBV23-1 carries the ORF label, with uncertain function. V lost 0 bases, J lost 2 bases, and 10 bases stayed unmatched. The CDR3 is made up of 17 amino acids. The CDR3 nucleotides are TGCGCCAGCAGTCAATCAGGGGAGGGAAGGGCGCCCTACGAGCAGTACTTC. It codes for CASSQSGEGRAPYEQYF.

This clone was found once. The J gene is TRBJ2-3, the V gene TRBV27; 8 bases align to TRBD2. The CDR3 is 15 residues long. Looked up from germline, CDR1 is MNHEY and CDR2 is SMNVEV (reference sequence). With V trimmed by 2 bases and J by 6 bases, 7 bases remained unmatched. CDR3 in amino acids: CASSLMRGVEDTQYF. The DNA of the CDR3 is TGTGCCAGCAGTTTAATGCGGGGGGTAGAGGATACGCAGTATTTT.